This note documents a single TCR beta chain sequence. Antigen unknown. The CDR3 is 18 residues long. Germline CDR1 LGHNA, CDR2 YNFKEQ. The J segment lost 0 bases and the V segment lost 0 bases, leaving 5 bases of the junction unmatched. Among the donors, all were Caucasian adults who lived in Nashville, Tennessee. The sample belongs to a study of shared clonotypes between healthy human individuals. Study context: Per donor, three plates held CD4 naive cells, three held CD4 memory, two held CD8 naive and one held CD8 memory. Points from the study as a whole: Clonotype sharing among donors, it was expected, would be affected by sequencing depth.

Using immunoSEQ multiplex PCR, the repertoire was profiled, and TCRdb retains in-frame clones only, with some absent. The sample yields 2,500,000 or so clones, less than 95% seen once. The sequenced sample was naive CD4+ T cells from PBMCs. As for subset: CD45RA+ positively selected. This clonotype originated in a man aged 18-30 years in good health. Some clones in this sample may be carry-over from other donors' samples. The chain combines TRBV4-2 with TRBJ1-1; TRBD1 matches 12 bases. CDR3 in DNA: TGTGCCAGCAGCCAAGAAGGGACAGGGGGCTATTTGAACACTGAAGCTTTCTTT. It yields the protein CASSQEGTGGYLNTEAFF.